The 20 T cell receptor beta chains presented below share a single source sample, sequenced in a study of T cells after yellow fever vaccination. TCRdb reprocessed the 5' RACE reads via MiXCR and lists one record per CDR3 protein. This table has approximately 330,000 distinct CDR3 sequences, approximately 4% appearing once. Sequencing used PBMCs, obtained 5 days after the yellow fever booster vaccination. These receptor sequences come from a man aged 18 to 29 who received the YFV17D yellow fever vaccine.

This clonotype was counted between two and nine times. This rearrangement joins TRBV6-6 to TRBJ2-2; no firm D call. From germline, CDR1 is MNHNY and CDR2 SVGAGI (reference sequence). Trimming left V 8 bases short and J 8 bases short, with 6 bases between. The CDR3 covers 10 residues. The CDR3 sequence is CASYGGELFF. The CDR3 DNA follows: TGTGCCAGCTATGGGGGGGAGCTGTTTTTT.

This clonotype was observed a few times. This CDR3 is CASSLVGALDEQFF. DNA of the CDR3: TGCGCCAGCAGCTTGGTGGGTGCGCTCGATGAGCAGTTCTTC. The chain has TRBV5-1 and TRBJ2-1; no clear D. The CDR3 loop spans 14 amino acids. V was clipped by 0 bases and J by 8 bases, with 12 bases between them. Germline V CDR1 and CDR2: SGHRS, YFSETQ.

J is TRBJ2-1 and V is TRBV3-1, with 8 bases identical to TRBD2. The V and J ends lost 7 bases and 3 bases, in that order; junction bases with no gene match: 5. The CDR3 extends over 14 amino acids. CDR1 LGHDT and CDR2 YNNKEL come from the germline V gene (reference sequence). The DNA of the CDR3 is TGTGCCAGCAACGGGGGGGCCTTCTACAATGAGCAGTTCTTC. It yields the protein CASNGGAFYNEQFF.

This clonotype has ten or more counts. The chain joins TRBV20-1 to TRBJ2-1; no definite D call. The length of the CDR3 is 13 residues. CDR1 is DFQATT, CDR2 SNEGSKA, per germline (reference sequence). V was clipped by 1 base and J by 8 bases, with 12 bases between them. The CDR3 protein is CSARVVGPYEQFF. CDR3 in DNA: TGCAGTGCTAGAGTAGTGGGCCCGTATGAGCAGTTCTTC.

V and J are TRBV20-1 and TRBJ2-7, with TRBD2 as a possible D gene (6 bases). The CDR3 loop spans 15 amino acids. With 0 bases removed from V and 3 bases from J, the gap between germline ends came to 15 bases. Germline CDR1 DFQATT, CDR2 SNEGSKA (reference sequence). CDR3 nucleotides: TGCAGTGCTAGAGAGGGCCCGGACTACCTCTACGAGCAGTACGTC. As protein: CSAREGPDYLYEQYV.

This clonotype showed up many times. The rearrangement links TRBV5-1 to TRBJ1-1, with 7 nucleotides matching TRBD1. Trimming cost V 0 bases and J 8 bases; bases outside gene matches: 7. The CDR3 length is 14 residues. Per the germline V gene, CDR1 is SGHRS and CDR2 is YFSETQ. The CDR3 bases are TGCGCCAGCAGCTTGGCCAAGGGGGCAAGCGAAGCTTTCTTT. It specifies CASSLAKGASEAFF.

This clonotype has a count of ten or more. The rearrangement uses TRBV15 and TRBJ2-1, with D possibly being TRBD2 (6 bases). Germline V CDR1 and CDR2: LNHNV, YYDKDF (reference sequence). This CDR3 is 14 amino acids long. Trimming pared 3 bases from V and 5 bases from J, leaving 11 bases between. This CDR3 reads CATSRTDYHNEQFF. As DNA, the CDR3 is TGTGCCACCAGCAGGACGGACTACCACAATGAGCAGTTCTTC.

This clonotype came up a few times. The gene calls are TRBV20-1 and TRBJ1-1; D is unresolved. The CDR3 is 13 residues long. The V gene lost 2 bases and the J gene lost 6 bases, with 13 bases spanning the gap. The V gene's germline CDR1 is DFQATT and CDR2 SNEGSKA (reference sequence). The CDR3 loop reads CSARRGELAEAFF. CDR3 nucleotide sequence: TGCAGTGCTAGACGGGGTGAGTTGGCTGAAGCTTTCTTT.

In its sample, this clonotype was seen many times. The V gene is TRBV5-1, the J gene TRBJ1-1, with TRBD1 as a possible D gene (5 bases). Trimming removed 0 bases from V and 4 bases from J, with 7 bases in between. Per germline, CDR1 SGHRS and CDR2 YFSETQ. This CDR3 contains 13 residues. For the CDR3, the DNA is TGCGCCAGCAGCTTGGCCCAGGGCACTGAAGCTTTCTTT. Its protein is CASSLAQGTEAFF.

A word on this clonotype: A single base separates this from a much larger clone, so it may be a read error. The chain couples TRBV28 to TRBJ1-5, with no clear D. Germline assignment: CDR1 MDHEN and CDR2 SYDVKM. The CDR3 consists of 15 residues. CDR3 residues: CASSLRAASYQPQHF. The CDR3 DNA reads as TGTGCCAGCAGTTTAAGGGCGGCTAGCTATCAGCCCCAGCATTTT. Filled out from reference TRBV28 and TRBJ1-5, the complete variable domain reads DVKVTQSSRYLVKRTGEKVFLECVQDMDHENMFWYRQDPGLGLRLIYFSYDVKMKEKGDIPEGYSVSREKKERFSLILESASTNQTSMYLCASSLRAASYQPQHFGDGTRLSIL.

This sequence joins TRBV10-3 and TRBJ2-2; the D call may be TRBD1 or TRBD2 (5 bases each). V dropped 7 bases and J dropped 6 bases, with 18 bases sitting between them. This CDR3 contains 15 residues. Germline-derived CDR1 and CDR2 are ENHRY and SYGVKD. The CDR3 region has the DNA TGTGCCATCACGAACCGGGGCGTAGGGGCCGGGGAGCTGTTTTTT. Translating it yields CAITNRGVGAGELFF.

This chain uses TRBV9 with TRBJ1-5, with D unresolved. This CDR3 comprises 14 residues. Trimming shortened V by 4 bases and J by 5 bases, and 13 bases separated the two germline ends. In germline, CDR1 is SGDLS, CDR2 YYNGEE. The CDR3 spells CASSPGWGHQPQHF. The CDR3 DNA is TGTGCCAGCAGCCCAGGTTGGGGTCATCAGCCCCAGCATTTT. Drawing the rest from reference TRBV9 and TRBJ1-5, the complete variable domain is DSGVTQTPKHLITATGQRVTLRCSPRSGDLSVYWYQQSLDQGLQFLIQYYNGEERAKGNILERFSAQQFPDLHSELNLSSLELGDSALYFCASSPGWGHQPQHFGDGTRLSIL.

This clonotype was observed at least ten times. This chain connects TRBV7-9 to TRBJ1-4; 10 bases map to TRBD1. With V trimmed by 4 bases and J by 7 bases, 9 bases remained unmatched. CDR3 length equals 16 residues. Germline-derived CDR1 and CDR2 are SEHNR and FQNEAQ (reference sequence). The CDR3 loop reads CASSSTLTGGVEKLFF. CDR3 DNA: TGTGCCAGCAGCTCTACCTTGACAGGGGGCGTTGAAAAACTGTTTTTT.

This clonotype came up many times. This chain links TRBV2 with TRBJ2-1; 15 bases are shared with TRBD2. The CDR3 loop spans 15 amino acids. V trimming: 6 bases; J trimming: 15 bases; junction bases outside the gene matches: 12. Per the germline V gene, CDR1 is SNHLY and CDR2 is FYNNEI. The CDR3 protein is CASRPGTSGGSSRFF. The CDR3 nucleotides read TGTGCCAGCAGACCTGGGACTAGCGGGGGGAGCAGTCGGTTCTTC. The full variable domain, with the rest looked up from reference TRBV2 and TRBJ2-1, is EPEVTQTPSHQVTQMGQEVILRCVPISNHLYFYWYRQILGQKVEFLVSFYNNEISEKSEIFDDQFSVERPDGSNFTLKIRSTKLEDSAMYFCASRPGTSGGSSRFFGPGTRLTVL.

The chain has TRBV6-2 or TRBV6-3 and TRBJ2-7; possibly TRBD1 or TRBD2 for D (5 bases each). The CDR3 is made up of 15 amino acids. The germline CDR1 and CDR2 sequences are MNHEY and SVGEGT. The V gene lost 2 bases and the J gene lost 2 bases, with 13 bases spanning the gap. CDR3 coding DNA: TGTGCCAGCAGTTACGACACTGGGACCACCTACGAGCAGTACTTC. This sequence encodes CASSYDTGTTYEQYF.

DNA of the CDR3: TGCGCCAGCAGCTTGGGCTCAGATGGAAACACCATATATTTT. Protein sequence: CASSLGSDGNTIYF. The gene calls are TRBV5-1 and TRBJ1-3; D is ambiguous. Trimming stripped 0 bases from V and 3 bases from J, with 7 bases between. CDR3 size: 14 residues. Germline V gene sequence: CDR1 SGHRS, CDR2 YFSETQ.

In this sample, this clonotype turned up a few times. CDR3 sequence reads: CASSLGVGDEQFF. CDR3 DNA: TGTGCCAGCAGCTTAGGGGTGGGCGATGAGCAGTTCTTC. This chain joins TRBV7-6 and TRBJ2-1; D is unclear. Trimming cost V 1 base and J 8 bases, with 9 bases left between them. The CDR3 consists of 13 residues. Germline V lookup: CDR1 SGHVS, CDR2 FNYEAQ. The complete variable domain, with remaining parts taken from reference TRBV7-6 and TRBJ2-1, reads GAGVSQSPRYKVTKRGQDVALRCDPISGHVSLYWYRQALGQGPEFLTYFNYEAQQDKSGLPNDRFSAERPEGSISTLTIQRTEQRDSAMYRCASSLGVGDEQFFGPGTRLTVL.

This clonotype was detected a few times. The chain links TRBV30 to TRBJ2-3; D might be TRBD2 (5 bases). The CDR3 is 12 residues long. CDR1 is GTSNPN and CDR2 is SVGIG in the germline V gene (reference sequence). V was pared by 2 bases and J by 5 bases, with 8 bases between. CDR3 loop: CAWSLSGDTQYF. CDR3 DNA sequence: TGTGCCTGGAGTCTGAGCGGAGATACGCAGTATTTT.

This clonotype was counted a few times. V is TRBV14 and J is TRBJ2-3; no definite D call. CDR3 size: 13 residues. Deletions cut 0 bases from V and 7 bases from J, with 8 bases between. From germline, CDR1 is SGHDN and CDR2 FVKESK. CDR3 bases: TGTGCCAGCAGCCAAGATGTCGTCTATACGCAGTATTTT. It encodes CASSQDVVYTQYF.

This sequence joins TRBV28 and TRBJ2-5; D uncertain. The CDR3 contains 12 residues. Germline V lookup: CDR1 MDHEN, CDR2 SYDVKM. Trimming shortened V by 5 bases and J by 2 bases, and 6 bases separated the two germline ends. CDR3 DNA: TGTGCCAGCAGTGGCACACAAGAGACCCAGTACTTC. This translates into CASSGTQETQYF. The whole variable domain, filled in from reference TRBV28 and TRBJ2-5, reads DVKVTQSSRYLVKRTGEKVFLECVQDMDHENMFWYRQDPGLGLRLIYFSYDVKMKEKGDIPEGYSVSREKKERFSLILESASTNQTSMYLCASSGTQETQYFGPGTRLLVL.